The TCR beta chain under discussion was sequenced for a study of shared clonotypes between healthy human individuals. V was shortened by 3 bases and J by 4 bases, with 15 bases between the two germline ends. CDR3 length equals 15 residues. The germline gives CDR1 LNHDA, CDR2 SQIVND (reference sequence). Clones were sequenced by immunoSEQ multiplex PCR, and TCRdb holds only the in-frame ones, with some missing. Here the sample spans under 650,000 clones, 90% to 96% being singletons. With respect to this clone: Its matching antigen is unknown.

Overall study results and limits: Sampling involved blood alone; tissue repertoires likely differ.

The clonotype comes from a woman younger than 45 in good health. The sequenced sample was naive CD4+ T cells sorted from blood. Specified subset: CD45RA+ positively selected. The chain links TRBV19 to TRBJ1-2, with D maybe TRBD1 (5 bases). CDR3 bases: TGTGCCAGTAGTATCGGGGCAGGGCTAATCTATGGCTACACCTTC. This translates into CASSIGAGLIYGYTF.